Given below is one T cell receptor (beta chain) in context. No antigen is known for it. The CDR3 loop spans 15 amino acids. Germline assignment: CDR1 SNHLY and CDR2 FYNNEI. V lost 5 bases and J lost 1, with 12 bases in between. Profiling relied on immunoSEQ multiplex PCR, and the TCRdb table lists in-frame clones only, not all of them. The sample holds roughly 80,000 clones, about nine tenths seen once. The data were taken from a study of graft-versus-host responses after intestinal transplantation. Study as a whole: Anti-thymocyte globulin induction was given to all recipients, followed by tacrolimus and steroids for 2 to 3 years.

Notes on the study in general: The marrow of recipients harbored GvH clones, and ileum or blood showed some of them first.

The source of this sequence is a human donor who was the organ donor for an intestinal transplant. The chain joins TRBV2 to TRBJ1-5; D perhaps matches TRBD1 (5 bases). The sequencing here drew on unstimulated CD8+ T cells sorted from spleen or lymph node cells, taken before transplant. CDR3 nucleotide sequence: TGTGCCAGCAGTAAACCGGGACCCAGCAATCAGCCCCAGCATTTT. Residues: CASSKPGPSNQPQHF.